The 10 T cell receptor beta chains reported below all come from one sample, sequenced in a study of blood T cells in healthy people across ages. Alongside a J-beta primer mix, a sample-barcoded 5' primer served in a second PCR lasting roughly 6 to 11 cycles. TCRdb independently ran MiXCR on the 5' RACE reads; one entry per CDR3 protein. The repertoire holds around 1,000,000 distinct CDR3 sequences, with under 30% as singletons. This sample was shared with a second study, whose subject was T cells of mothers and their children.

Source material: blood. The receptor source for this set is a girl under 10 years old in good health.

Comment on this clonotype: At one end, the junction sequence differs from germline, possibly due to a read error. The genes are TRBV29-1 and TRBJ2-5; D not certain. CDR3 size: 13 residues. Germline values: CDR1 SQVTM, CDR2 ANQGSEA. The CDR3 nucleotides are TGCAGCGTTAGCGCCCGGTACCAAGAGACCCAGCACTTC. It encodes CSVSARYQETQHF.

There are a few counts of this clonotype. The chain recombines TRBV12-3 or TRBV12-4 with TRBJ2-3, with D perhaps matching TRBD1 or TRBD2 (5 bases each). This CDR3 comprises 17 residues. V was shortened by 6 bases and J by 6 bases, with 25 bases between the two germline ends. CDR3 DNA: TGTGCCAGCAGCATTCGCCACACACGGGACGAAAAGGATACGCAGTATTTT. It specifies CASSIRHTRDEKDTQYF.

The chain joins TRBV3-1 to TRBJ2-1; maybe TRBD1 (5 bases). Germline CDR1 reads LGHDT; CDR2 reads YNNKEL (reference sequence). The V gene lost 4 bases and the J gene lost 2 bases, with 9 bases spanning the gap. The CDR3 totals 14 residues. DNA of the CDR3: TGTGCCAGCAGCCCCAGGGTCACCTACAATGAGCAGTTCTTC. Translated: CASSPRVTYNEQFF.

The chain uses TRBV3-1 and TRBJ1-2; 8 bases are a match to TRBD1. With V trimmed by 0 bases and J by 6 bases, 6 bases remained unmatched. This CDR3 is built from 15 residues. Per germline, CDR1 LGHDT and CDR2 YNNKEL (reference sequence). CDR3 region: CASSQDQGARNGYTF. CDR3 bases: TGTGCCAGCAGCCAAGATCAGGGGGCGCGAAATGGCTACACCTTC. Drawing the rest from reference TRBV3-1 and TRBJ1-2, the complete variable domain is DTAVSQTPKYLVTQMGNDKSIKCEQNLGHDTMYWYKQDSKKFLKIMFSYNNKELIINETVPNRFSPKSPDKAHLNLHINSLELGDSAVYFCASSQDQGARNGYTFGSGTRLTVV.

This clonotype was counted between two and nine times. The rearrangement links TRBV12-3 or TRBV12-4 to TRBJ2-6; D is unresolved. The CDR3 loop spans 16 amino acids. V lost 1 base and J 4 bases, leaving 11 bases between the germline ends. CDR3 sequence reads: CASSLVLARGANVLTF. CDR3 DNA: TGTGCCAGCAGTTTAGTTCTGGCGCGAGGGGCCAACGTCCTGACTTTC.

The chain links TRBV4-3 to TRBJ1-2; tentatively, D is TRBD1 (5 bases). Trimming removed 0 bases from V and 8 bases from J, with 10 bases in between. Germline V lookup: CDR1 LGHNA, CDR2 YSLEER. The CDR3 totals 13 residues. The chain's CDR3 is CASSQDRETGYTF. In nucleotides, the CDR3 is TGCGCCAGCAGCCAAGACAGGGAGACGGGCTACACCTTC.

The chain links TRBV15 to TRBJ1-3; D is undetermined. The CDR3 runs to 15 residues. CDR1 and CDR2 from the germline V gene are LNHNV and YYDKDF (reference sequence). V gave up 0 bases and J gave up 2 bases, with 8 bases separating them. The CDR3 is CATSRDRLPGNTIYF. The CDR3 nucleotides read TGTGCCACCAGCAGAGATCGCCTACCTGGAAACACCATATATTTT. The complete variable domain, with remaining parts taken from reference TRBV15 and TRBJ1-3, reads DAMVIQNPRYQVTQFGKPVTLSCSQTLNHNVMYWYQQKSSQAPKLLFHYYDKDFNNEADTPDNFQSRRPNTSFCFLDIRSPGLGDTAMYLCATSRDRLPGNTIYFGEGSWLTVV.

This clonotype was detected only a few times. The chain combines TRBV12-3 or TRBV12-4 with TRBJ2-7; D unclear. The CDR3 runs 11 residues. V was pared by 3 bases and J by 5 bases, with 5 bases between. The CDR3 here is CASSFADEQYF. The CDR3 nucleotides are TGTGCCAGCAGTTTCGCGGACGAGCAGTACTTC.

The rearrangement joins TRBV7-2 to TRBJ2-1, with D tentatively TRBD1 or TRBD2 (6 bases each). The J call may be faulty, since TRBJ2-5 better matches the DNA end. The CDR3 contains 13 residues. Germline CDR1 and CDR2: SGHTA and FQGNSA. This chain's CDR3 is CASSKGGVETQYF. CDR3 coding DNA: TGTGCCAGCAGCAAGGGGGGCGTGGAGACCCAGTACTTC.

This clonotype has just a few counts. J is TRBJ1-2 and V is TRBV6-7; possible D gene TRBD1, 6 bases. TRBV6-7 is an ORF for which the function is uncertain. The CDR3 has 16 amino acids. V lost 6 bases and J lost 4, with 21 bases in between. The CDR3 DNA follows: TGTGCCAGCAGGAGAAACAGGGTCCGGAGGGGCTATGGCTACACCTTC. Translating it yields CASRRNRVRRGYGYTF.